The 9 T cell receptor beta chains presented below share a single source sample, sequenced in a study of blood T cell repertoires in COVID-19. Generated by immunoSEQ multiplex PCR, the TCRdb table keeps only in-frame clones and is missing some. The table lists just under 40,000 clones, 79% of them singletons, with about a quarter in the top ten. Material: peripheral blood. The receptors here all came from a man in his 70s with acute or convalescent COVID-19.

This sequence joins TRBV19 and TRBJ2-1, with 9 positions matching TRBD2. CDR1 and CDR2 (germline): LNHDA, SQIVND (reference sequence). This CDR3 has 16 amino acids. The V segment lost 6 bases and the J segment 2 bases; nucleotides outside the gene matches: 8. Here the CDR3 DNA reads TGTGCCAGTAGCCAAAATAGCGGGAGTGCCTACAATGAGCAGTTCTTC. Amino acids: CASSQNSGSAYNEQFF.

The rearrangement links TRBV7-5 to TRBJ1-3. TRBV7-5 is given as a pseudogene. This CDR3 contains 12 residues. As DNA, the CDR3 is TGTGCCAGAAGCCCGCCGCGAAGCACCATATATTTT. It translates to CARSPPRSTIYF.

V and J are TRBV6-6 and TRBJ1-2, with D perhaps matching TRBD1 (5 bases). V lost 0 bases to trimming and J lost 7 bases, with 15 bases between them. The CDR3 contains 15 residues. Germline CDR1 is MNHNY and CDR2 is SVGAGI (reference sequence). CDR3 in DNA: TGTGCCAGCAGTTACTCGGAGGGGTCCGTCTCTGGCTACACCTTC. Translated, it gives CASSYSEGSVSGYTF.

The rearrangement links TRBV5-1 to TRBJ2-7; no clear D gene. This CDR3 is 13 amino acids long. Deletions cut 2 bases from V and 2 bases from J, with 8 bases between. The germline V gene encodes CDR1 SGHRS and CDR2 YFSETQ. The chain's CDR3 is CASSFQTAYEQYF. The CDR3 nucleotides are TGCGCCAGCAGCTTTCAAACGGCCTACGAGCAGTACTTC.

This chain connects TRBV20-1 to TRBJ2-7; D is possibly TRBD2 (6 bases). Germline lookup yields CDR1 DFQATT and CDR2 SNEGSKA (reference sequence). This CDR3 has 11 residues. The germline V and J ends were trimmed by 3 bases and 6 bases, with 9 bases remaining between them. The CDR3 here is CSASDGGEQYF. CDR3 sequence (DNA): TGCAGTGCTAGTGACGGGGGCGAGCAGTACTTC.

J is TRBJ2-7 and V is TRBV7-9, with 8 bases matching TRBD2. The CDR3 covers 15 residues. Germline trimming cut 0 bases from V and 2 bases from J; bases unmatched to any gene: 3. Germline V gives CDR1 SEHNR, CDR2 FQNEAQ (reference sequence). The CDR3 region has the DNA TGTGCCAGCAGCTTAGCACTAGCGGAACCCTACGAGCAGTACTTC. This sequence encodes CASSLALAEPYEQYF.

The rearrangement joins TRBV19 to TRBJ1-4; possible D gene TRBD1, 5 bases. Germline values: CDR1 LNHDA, CDR2 SQIVND (reference sequence). Trimming took 7 bases from V and 8 from J, leaving 14 bases between them. This CDR3 comprises 13 residues. CDR3 amino acids: CASTTDRKEKLFF. DNA for the CDR3: TGTGCCAGTACCACTGACAGAAAAGAAAAACTGTTTTTT.

The CDR3, as DNA: TGTGCCAGTCAGGGGGCTTCCTACAATGAGCAGTTCTTC. It codes for CASQGASYNEQFF. V is TRBV19 and J is TRBJ2-1, with 8 bases fitting TRBD1. Germline values: CDR1 LNHDA, CDR2 SQIVND (reference sequence). The CDR3 consists of 13 residues. Trimming at V came to 8 bases and at J to 1 base, leaving 1 base not matched to a gene.

The chain combines TRBV6-2 or TRBV6-3 with TRBJ1-4; D might be TRBD1 (5 bases). This CDR3 comprises 14 residues. The V and J ends lost 5 bases and 0 bases respectively, with 7 bases between them. Looked up from germline, CDR1 is MNHEY and CDR2 is SVGEGT. CDR3 loop: CASSPGTTNEKLFF. The CDR3 DNA sequence: TGTGCCAGCAGTCCAGGGACAACTAATGAAAAACTGTTTTTT.